This T cell receptor beta chain emerged from a study of radiotherapy plus CTLA-4 blockade in lung cancer listed by TCRdb under 2018. In the study overall: Among the enrolled patients, under 20% had an objective response, and 31% reached disease control.

The full study reports these points: Early dynamic changes in blood T cell clones, together with increased serum interferon-beta after radiation, were reported as the strongest predictors of response. After treatment with radiotherapy and ipilimumab, TCR clones that originated in tumors expanded in peripheral blood.

Preparation of the library involved the immunoSEQ multiplex PCR assay. This immuneACCESS table, as held by TCRdb, lists in-frame sequences with V and J called but not all clones. Of the missing ones, under half trace to an unresolved V gene in checked studies; the others have no known cause. This sample has around 110,000 clones in its table, and about 85% of those were observed once. Together, the top ten hold approximately 2.5% of the sample. Of note for this clone: Its antigen is still unknown. The record has no base qualities; no much larger clone is one base away.

In this study, focal radiation therapy paired with CTLA-4 blockade (ipilimumab) was tested in patients who had chemo-refractory metastatic non-small-cell lung cancer. The germline V gene encodes CDR1 MNHNS and CDR2 SASEGT. Reading from cysteine to phenylalanine, the CDR3 counts 16 amino acids. Only the CDR3 part of the read is kept: 48 bases, read in frame from the first base. V gives up 2 bases and J gives up 0 bases, and the segment between their germline ends measures 13 bases. Here the chain combines TRBV6-1 and TRBJ1-2, and possibly TRBD1, on 6 matching bases. The sequence derives from a human donor with non-small cell lung cancer that progressed on radiotherapy plus ipilimumab. Some clones in this sample may be carry-over from other donors' samples. The material sequenced was peripheral blood, taken from a patient treated with radiotherapy plus ipilimumab. At the DNA level, the sequence is TGTGCCAGCAGTGAATTAGGGGGGGGACCTAACTATGGCTACACCTTC. This is translated as CASSELGGGPNYGYTF.